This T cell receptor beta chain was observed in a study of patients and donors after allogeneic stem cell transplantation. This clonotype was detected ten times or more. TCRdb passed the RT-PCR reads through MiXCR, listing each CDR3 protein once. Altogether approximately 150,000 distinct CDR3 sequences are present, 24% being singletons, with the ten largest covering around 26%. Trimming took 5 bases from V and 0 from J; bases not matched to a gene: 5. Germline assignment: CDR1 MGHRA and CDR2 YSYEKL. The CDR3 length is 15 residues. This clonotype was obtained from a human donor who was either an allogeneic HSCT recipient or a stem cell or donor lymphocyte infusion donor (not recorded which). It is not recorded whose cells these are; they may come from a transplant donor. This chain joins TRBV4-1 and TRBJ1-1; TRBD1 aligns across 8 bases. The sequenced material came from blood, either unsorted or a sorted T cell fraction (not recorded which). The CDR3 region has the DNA TGCGCCAGCAGCACCTGGACAGGGATGAACACTGAAGCTTTCTTT. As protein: CASSTWTGMNTEAFF.